The T cell receptor (beta chain) under discussion was sequenced for a study of blood T cell repertoires in COVID-19. Clones were read by immunoSEQ multiplex PCR, and TCRdb kept only the in-frame ones, dropping some. The sample lists about 250,000 clones; approximately 90% were seen once. This CDR3 has 10 residues. Deletions cut 6 bases from V and 7 bases from J, with 6 bases between. Germline V gene data show CDR1 as MDHEN and CDR2 as SYDVKM. V usage is TRBV28 and J usage is TRBJ1-1; TRBD1 is a possible D gene (5 bases). Sequencing was done on a sample of peripheral blood. This clonotype originated in a middle-aged woman who had recovered from COVID-19. Here the CDR3 reads CASRGLEAFF. The DNA of the CDR3 is TGTGCCAGCAGGGGGCTTGAAGCTTTCTTT. The complete variable domain, with remaining parts taken from reference TRBV28 and TRBJ1-1, reads DVKVTQSSRYLVKRTGEKVFLECVQDMDHENMFWYRQDPGLGLRLIYFSYDVKMKEKGDIPEGYSVSREKKERFSLILESASTNQTSMYLCASRGLEAFFGQGTRLTVV.